This T cell receptor (beta chain) comes out of a study of identical twins. V was pared by 5 bases and J by 8 bases, with 16 bases of the junction left unmatched. The CDR3 has 18 amino acids. Looked up from germline, CDR1 is SGHAT and CDR2 is FQDESV (reference sequence). There are a few counts of this clonotype. Its specificity is unknown. Unique molecular identifiers were present on the cDNA, and a universal primer site came from template switching. TCRdb reprocessed the 5' RACE reads via MiXCR and lists one record per CDR3 protein. The sample records about 280,000 distinct CDR3 sequences, 8% to 9% being singletons. Findings and limits, study-wide: Memory repertoires showed no such pattern, whereas abundant cord blood beta clonotypes carried fewer insertions.

These data also formed part of another study, on yellow fever vaccine responses in identical twins.

Material: memory (CD45RO+) T cells sorted from blood. This chain connects TRBV11-1 to TRBJ2-1, with TRBD2 identical over 12 bases. This sequence originates from a woman under 30 in good health. CDR3: CASSRTSGRPLVHHEQFF. The CDR3 DNA sequence: TGTGCCAGCAGCCGAACTAGCGGGAGGCCCCTCGTCCACCATGAGCAGTTCTTC.